Listed below are T cell receptor beta chains from one sample, sequenced in a study of beta chain features in type 1 diabetes. Assay: immunoSEQ multiplex PCR; the TCRdb copy retains only in-frame clones and omits some. This table has about 350,000 clones, about 20% appearing once. Sequences were obtained from naive CD4+ T cells from blood. The receptors originated from a woman between 18 and 29 years old in good health. The CDR3 runs from the conserved cysteine through the conserved F or W. D genes are given only for firm matches. Clone size appears in some rows only: once, few, many, or a class for an expanded clone.

clone size: few
V gene: TRBV29-1
D gene: NA
J gene: TRBJ1-1
CDR3 DNA: TGCAGCGCCATATCAGGGTCGGGCACTGAAGCTTTCTTT
CDR3 protein: CSAISGSGTEAFF

clone size: few
V gene: TRBV6-6
D gene: NA
J gene: TRBJ2-4
CDR3 DNA: TGTGCCAGCAACCGTCGGAGTGTGGCCAAAAACATTCAGTACTTC
CDR3 protein: CASNRRSVAKNIQYF

clone size: NA
V gene: TRBV14
D gene: NA
J gene: TRBJ2-2
CDR3 DNA: TGTGCCAGCAGTCAAGGGCGGGCGAACACCGGGGAGCTGTTTTTT
CDR3 protein: CASSQGRANTGELFF

clone size: NA
V gene: TRBV7-9
D gene: NA
J gene: TRBJ1-1
CDR3 DNA: TGTGCCAGCAACTCACCACCTGGGCGGGGTATCAGTGCTGAAGCTTTCTTT
CDR3 protein: CASNSPPGRGISAEAFF

clone size: few
V gene: TRBV5-1
D gene: TRBD2
J gene: TRBJ2-7
CDR3 DNA: TGCGCCAGCAGCTCGGGGGGATGGTACGAGCAGTACTTC
CDR3 protein: CASSSGGWYEQYF

clone size: NA
V gene: TRBV7-2
D gene: TRBD2
J gene: TRBJ2-1
CDR3 DNA: TGTGCCAGCAGCCCCGGGACTAGCGGGAGGGGCAAGATCTTC
CDR3 protein: CASSPGTSGRGKIF

clone size: few
V gene: TRBV7-2
D gene: NA
J gene: TRBJ2-3
CDR3 DNA: TGTGCCAGCATGGGGGCGCCCGCAGATACGCAGTATTTT
CDR3 protein: CASMGAPADTQYF

clone size: few
V gene: TRBV5-4
D gene: NA
J gene: TRBJ2-7
CDR3 DNA: TGTGCCAGCAGCTTTGGAGGGCAGCGAGGTACCTACGAGCAGTACTTC
CDR3 protein: CASSFGGQRGTYEQYF

clone size: NA
V gene: TRBV5-1
D gene: TRBD1
J gene: TRBJ1-2
CDR3 DNA: TGCGCCAGCAGCCAGCGGACAGGTATCAACCTCGTCTTTGGCTACACCTTC
CDR3 protein: CASSQRTGINLVFGYTF

clone size: NA
V gene: TRBV7-2
D gene: TRBD2
J gene: TRBJ2-4
CDR3 DNA: TGTGCCAGCAGCCAATCGATAACTACCGGGCTAGCGGCCAGCGGGGACTTC
CDR3 protein: CASSQSITTGLAASGDF

clone size: NA
V gene: TRBV10-3
D gene: TRBD1
J gene: TRBJ2-5
CDR3 DNA: TGTGCCATCAGTGAGAGTAGGACAGGGGCCGTCGAGACCCAGTACTTC
CDR3 protein: CAISESRTGAVETQYF

clone size: NA
V gene: TRBV6-1
D gene: NA
J gene: TRBJ1-5
CDR3 DNA: TGTGCCAGCAGTGGGGCAGTGTATCAGCCCCAGCATTTT
CDR3 protein: CASSGAVYQPQHF

clone size: few
V gene: TRBV5-1
D gene: TRBD1
J gene: TRBJ2-7
CDR3 DNA: TGCGCCAGCAGCCTACAGGGGGCCGACGAGCAGTACTTC
CDR3 protein: CASSLQGADEQYF

clone size: NA
V gene: TRBV7-9
D gene: TRBD2
J gene: TRBJ2-1
CDR3 DNA: TGTGCCAGCAGCTTAGGAGCGGGAGGTCCTTACCACAATGAGCAGTTCTTC
CDR3 protein: CASSLGAGGPYHNEQFF

clone size: few
V gene: TRBV4-1
D gene: NA
J gene: TRBJ2-1
CDR3 DNA: TGCGCCAGCAGCCAAGGAGTCTCCTCCGCTAACAATGAGCAGTTCTTC
CDR3 protein: CASSQGVSSANNEQFF

clone size: NA
V gene: TRBV7-3
D gene: TRBD1
J gene: TRBJ1-1
CDR3 DNA: TGTGCCAGCAGCTTAACAGGGGGCTTCACTGAAGCTTTCTTT
CDR3 protein: CASSLTGGFTEAFF

clone size: few
V gene: TRBV29-1
D gene: NA
J gene: TRBJ2-7
CDR3 DNA: TGCAGCGTTTCACAGGAGGAGCAGTACTTC
CDR3 protein: CSVSQEEQYF

clone size: NA
V gene: TRBV5-1
D gene: TRBD2
J gene: TRBJ2-5
CDR3 DNA: TGCGCCAGCAGCCTAAGGACTAGCGGGAGGGTGGGGCAAGAGACCCAGTACTTC
CDR3 protein: CASSLRTSGRVGQETQYF

clone size: few
V gene: TRBV30
D gene: NA
J gene: TRBJ2-1
CDR3 DNA: TGTGCCTGGATAGGAGGGGCTAGCTCCTACAATGAGCAGTTCTTC
CDR3 protein: CAWIGGASSYNEQFF

clone size: few
V gene: TRBV19
D gene: NA
J gene: TRBJ2-3
CDR3 DNA: TGTGCCAGTACCCGGGGGGCCGGGGATACGCAGTATTTT
CDR3 protein: CASTRGAGDTQYF

clone size: few
V gene: TRBV6-1
D gene: NA
J gene: TRBJ2-5
CDR3 DNA: TGTGCCAGCAGTGAATATCGGGAGACCCAGTACTTC
CDR3 protein: CASSEYRETQYF

clone size: NA
V gene: TRBV2
D gene: NA
J gene: TRBJ2-3
CDR3 DNA: TGTGCCAGCAGTGGAACGGGAGTTGGGACAGATACGCAGTATTTT
CDR3 protein: CASSGTGVGTDTQYF

clone size: NA
V gene: TRBV2
D gene: TRBD2
J gene: TRBJ2-5
CDR3 DNA: TGTGCCAGCATCGGCGCGGGGGTAGAGACCCAGTACTTC
CDR3 protein: CASIGAGVETQYF

clone size: NA
V gene: TRBV23-1
D gene: TRBD1
J gene: TRBJ1-1
CDR3 DNA: TGCGCCAGCGCGCCGGGACAGGGGCCCGAAGCTTTCTTT
CDR3 protein: CASAPGQGPEAFF

clone size: NA
V gene: TRBV9
D gene: NA
J gene: TRBJ1-2
CDR3 DNA: TGTGCCAGCAGCGTAAACAGGCAGAACTATGGCTACACCTTC
CDR3 protein: CASSVNRQNYGYTF

clone size: NA
V gene: TRBV15
D gene: TRBD2
J gene: TRBJ2-1
CDR3 DNA: TGTGCCACCAGCAGAGATATGGCTAGCGGGGGCAATGAGCAGTTCTTC
CDR3 protein: CATSRDMASGGNEQFF

clone size: NA
V gene: TRBV4-3
D gene: NA
J gene: TRBJ1-2
CDR3 DNA: TGCGCCAGCAGCCGCACAGGTTTTGATGGCTACACCTTC
CDR3 protein: CASSRTGFDGYTF

clone size: few
V gene: TRBV5-1
D gene: NA
J gene: TRBJ2-6
CDR3 DNA: TGCGCCAGTTCCCCGGGGACAGGGGCCAACGTCCTGACTTTC
CDR3 protein: CASSPGTGANVLTF

clone size: NA
V gene: TRBV4-3
D gene: NA
J gene: TRBJ1-2
CDR3 DNA: TGCGCCAGCAGCCGGACCTTGGGCACCGGGAACGCTGGGGGCTACACCTTC
CDR3 protein: CASSRTLGTGNAGGYTF

clone size: NA
V gene: TRBV7-9
D gene: NA
J gene: TRBJ1-6
CDR3 DNA: TGTGCCAGCAGCTTGGACAATTCGTATTCACCCCTCCACTTT
CDR3 protein: CASSLDNSYSPLHF